Ten or more counts support the clone carrying this TCR beta chain. The antigen remains unidentified. These patients, aged 18 to 65, had recently diagnosed hyperthyroidism lasting under 2 months. This entry is derived from a study of T cells in Graves' hyperthyroidism and ophthalmopathy. Regarding the study as a whole: Separating ophthalmopathy from stable hyperthyroidism was achieved by a 13 V-J model.

Template material for amplifying TCR beta CDR3 regions consisted of RNA transcripts. HTBI primers were used for first-round RT-PCR of the TCR CDR3. MiXCR, run by TCRdb on the multiplex PCR reads, gives a single entry per CDR3 protein. The sample consists of some 350,000 distinct CDR3 sequences, 20% to 25% of them appearing once. Germline CDR1 SEHNR, CDR2 FQNEAQ (reference sequence). J gave up 5 bases and V 4 bases, and 18 bases lay outside the gene matches. This CDR3 comprises 18 residues. Sequencing was carried out using blood. The chain uses TRBV7-9 and TRBJ2-7, with 9 bases matching TRBD1. The receptor was derived from a man aged 50 or older with Graves' hyperthyroidism. The CDR3 DNA sequence: TGTGCCAGCAGCTCCCTACCGGGACAGGGCGAAAGTGGACACGAGCAGTACTTC. Its translation: CASSSLPGQGESGHEQYF.